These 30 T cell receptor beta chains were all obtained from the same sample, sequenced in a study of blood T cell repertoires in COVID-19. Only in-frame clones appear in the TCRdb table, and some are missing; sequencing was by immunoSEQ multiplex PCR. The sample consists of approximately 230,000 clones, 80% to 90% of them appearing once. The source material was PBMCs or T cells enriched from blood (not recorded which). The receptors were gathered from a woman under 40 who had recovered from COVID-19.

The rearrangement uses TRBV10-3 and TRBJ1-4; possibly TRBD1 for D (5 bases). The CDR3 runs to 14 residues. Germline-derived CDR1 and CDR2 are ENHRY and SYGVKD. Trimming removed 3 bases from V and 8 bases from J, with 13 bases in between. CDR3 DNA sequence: TGTGCCATCAGTGAAGCGGGGGTCGGGGAAAAACTGTTTTTT. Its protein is CAISEAGVGEKLFF.

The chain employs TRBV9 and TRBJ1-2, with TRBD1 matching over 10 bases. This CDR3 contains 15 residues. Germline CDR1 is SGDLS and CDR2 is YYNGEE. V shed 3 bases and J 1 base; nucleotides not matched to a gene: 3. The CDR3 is CASSAGTGVNYGYTF. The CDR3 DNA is TGTGCCAGCAGCGCAGGGACAGGGGTTAACTATGGCTACACCTTC.

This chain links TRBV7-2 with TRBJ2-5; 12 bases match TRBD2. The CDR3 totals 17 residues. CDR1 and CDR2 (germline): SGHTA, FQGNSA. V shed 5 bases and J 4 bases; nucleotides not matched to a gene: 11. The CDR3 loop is CASSVASGRAHIETQYF. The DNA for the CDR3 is TGTGCCAGCAGCGTCGCTAGCGGGAGGGCCCATATAGAGACCCAGTACTTC.

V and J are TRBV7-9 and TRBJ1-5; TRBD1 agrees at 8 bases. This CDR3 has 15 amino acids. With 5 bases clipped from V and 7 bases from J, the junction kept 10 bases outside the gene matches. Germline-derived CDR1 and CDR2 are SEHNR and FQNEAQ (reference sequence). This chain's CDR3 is CASSGTQGVEQPQHF. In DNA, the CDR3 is TGTGCCAGCAGCGGAACACAGGGGGTAGAGCAGCCCCAGCATTTT.

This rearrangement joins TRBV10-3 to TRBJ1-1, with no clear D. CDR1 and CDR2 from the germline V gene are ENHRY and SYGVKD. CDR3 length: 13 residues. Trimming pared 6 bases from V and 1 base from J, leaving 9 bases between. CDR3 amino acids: CAIRQISNTEAFF. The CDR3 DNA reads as TGTGCCATCAGACAGATTTCGAACACTGAAGCTTTCTTT.

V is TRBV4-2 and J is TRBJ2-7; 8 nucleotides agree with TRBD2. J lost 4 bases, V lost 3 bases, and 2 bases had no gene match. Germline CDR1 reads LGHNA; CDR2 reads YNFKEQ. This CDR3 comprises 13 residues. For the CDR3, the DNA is TGTGCCAGCAGCCACGAGCGGGGGTACGAGCAGTACTTC. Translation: CASSHERGYEQYF.

The CDR3 reads CASSLEGVWEKLFF. The CDR3 region has the DNA TGTGCCAGCAGCTTAGAGGGAGTATGGGAAAAACTGTTTTTT. The genes are TRBV7-2 and TRBJ1-4; D is unclear. V was shortened by 1 base and J by 8 bases, with 11 bases between the two germline ends. The germline gives CDR1 SGHTA, CDR2 FQGNSA. The CDR3 length is 14 residues.

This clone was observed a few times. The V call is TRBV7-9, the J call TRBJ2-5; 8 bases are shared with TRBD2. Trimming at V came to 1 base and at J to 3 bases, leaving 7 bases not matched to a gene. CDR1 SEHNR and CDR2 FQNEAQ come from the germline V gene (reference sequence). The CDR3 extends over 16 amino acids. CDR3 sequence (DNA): TGTGCCAGCAGCTTAGTCGGGGGGGACGGCGAAGAGACCCAGTACTTC. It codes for CASSLVGGDGEETQYF. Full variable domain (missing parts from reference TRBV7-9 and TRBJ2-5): DTGVSQNPRHKITKRGQNVTFRCDPISEHNRLYWYRQTLGQGPEFLTYFQNEAQLEKSRLLSDRFSAERPKGSFSTLEIQRTEQGDSAMYLCASSLVGGDGEETQYFGPGTRLLVL.

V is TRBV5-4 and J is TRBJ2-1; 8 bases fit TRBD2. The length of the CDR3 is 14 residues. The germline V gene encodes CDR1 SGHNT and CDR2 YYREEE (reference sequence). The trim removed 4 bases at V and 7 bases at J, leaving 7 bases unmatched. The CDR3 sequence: CASSPSLAVNEQFF. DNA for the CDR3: TGTGCCAGCAGCCCCTCACTAGCGGTTAATGAGCAGTTCTTC.

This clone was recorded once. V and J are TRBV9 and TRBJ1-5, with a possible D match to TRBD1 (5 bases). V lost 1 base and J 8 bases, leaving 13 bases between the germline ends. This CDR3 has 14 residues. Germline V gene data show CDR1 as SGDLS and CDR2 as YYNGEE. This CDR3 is CASSVLEWGEPQHF. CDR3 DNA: TGTGCCAGCAGCGTATTAGAGTGGGGGGAGCCCCAGCATTTT.

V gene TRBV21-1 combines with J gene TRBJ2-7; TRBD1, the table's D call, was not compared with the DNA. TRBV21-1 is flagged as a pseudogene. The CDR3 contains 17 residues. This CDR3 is CASSKVTDRLGFYEQYF. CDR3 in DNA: TGTGCCAGCAGCAAAGTGACCGACAGACTGGGGTTCTACGAGCAGTACTTC.

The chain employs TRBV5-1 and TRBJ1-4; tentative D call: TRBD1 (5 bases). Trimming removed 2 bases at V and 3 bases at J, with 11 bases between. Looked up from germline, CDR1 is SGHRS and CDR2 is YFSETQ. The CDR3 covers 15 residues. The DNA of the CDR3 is TGCGCCAGCAGCTTCACAGGCGATTCTAATGAAAAACTGTTTTTT. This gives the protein CASSFTGDSNEKLFF.

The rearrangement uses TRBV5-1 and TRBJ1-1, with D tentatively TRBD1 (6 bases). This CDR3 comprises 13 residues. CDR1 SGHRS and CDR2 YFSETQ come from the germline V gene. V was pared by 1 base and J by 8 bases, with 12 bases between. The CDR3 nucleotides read TGCGCCAGCAGCTTGAGTAATACAGGGGAAGCTTTCTTT. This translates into CASSLSNTGEAFF.

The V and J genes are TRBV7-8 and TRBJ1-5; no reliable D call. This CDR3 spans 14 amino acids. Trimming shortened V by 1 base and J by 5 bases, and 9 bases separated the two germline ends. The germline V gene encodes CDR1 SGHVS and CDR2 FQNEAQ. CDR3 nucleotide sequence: TGTGCCAGCAGCTTAGAACACACCTATCAGCCCCAGCATTTT. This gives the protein CASSLEHTYQPQHF.

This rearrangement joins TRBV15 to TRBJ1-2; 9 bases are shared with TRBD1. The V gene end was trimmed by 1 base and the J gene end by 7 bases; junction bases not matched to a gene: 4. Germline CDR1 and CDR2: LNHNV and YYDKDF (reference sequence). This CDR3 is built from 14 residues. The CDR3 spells CATSRGDRVIGYTF. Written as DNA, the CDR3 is TGTGCCACCAGCAGAGGGGACAGGGTAATTGGCTACACCTTC.

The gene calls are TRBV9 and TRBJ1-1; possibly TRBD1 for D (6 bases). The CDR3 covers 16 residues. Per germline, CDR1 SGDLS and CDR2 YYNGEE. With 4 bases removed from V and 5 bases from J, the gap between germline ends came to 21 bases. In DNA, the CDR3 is TGTGCCAGCAGCCCACAGACAGGAGCTGGGGTAACTGAAGCTTTCTTT. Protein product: CASSPQTGAGVTEAFF. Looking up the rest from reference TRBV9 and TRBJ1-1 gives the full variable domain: DSGVTQTPKHLITATGQRVTLRCSPRSGDLSVYWYQQSLDQGLQFLIQYYNGEERAKGNILERFSAQQFPDLHSELNLSSLELGDSALYFCASSPQTGAGVTEAFFGQGTRLTVV.

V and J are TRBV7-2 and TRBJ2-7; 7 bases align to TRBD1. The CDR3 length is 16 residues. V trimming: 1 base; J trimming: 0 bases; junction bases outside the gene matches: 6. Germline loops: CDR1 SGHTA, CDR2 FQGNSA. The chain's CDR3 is CASSLVAGQASYEQYF. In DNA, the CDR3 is TGTGCCAGCAGCTTAGTTGCAGGACAGGCCTCCTACGAGCAGTACTTC.

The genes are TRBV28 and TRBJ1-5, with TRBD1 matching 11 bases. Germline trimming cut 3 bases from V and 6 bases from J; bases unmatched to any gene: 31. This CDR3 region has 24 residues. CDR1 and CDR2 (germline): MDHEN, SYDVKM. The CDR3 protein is CASSFLRGTGVSASGQGVGQPQHF. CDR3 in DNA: TGTGCCAGCAGTTTCCTCCGTGGGACAGGAGTTTCCGCCTCGGGACAGGGGGTGGGTCAGCCCCAGCATTTT.

The CDR3 nucleotides are TGTGCCAGCAGTTACTCGATGGAGTTGCACACTGAAGCTTTCTTT. Its translation: CASSYSMELHTEAFF. This rearrangement joins TRBV6-5 to TRBJ1-1, with D uncertain. The CDR3 loop spans 15 amino acids. With 0 bases removed from V and 3 bases from J, the gap between germline ends came to 11 bases. The germline gives CDR1 MNHEY, CDR2 SVGAGI.

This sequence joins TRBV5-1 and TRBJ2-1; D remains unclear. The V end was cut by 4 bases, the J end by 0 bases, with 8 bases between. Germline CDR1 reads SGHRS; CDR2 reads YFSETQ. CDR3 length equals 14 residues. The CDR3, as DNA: TGCGCCAGCAGCCACCGAGGCTCCTACAATGAGCAGTTCTTC. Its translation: CASSHRGSYNEQFF. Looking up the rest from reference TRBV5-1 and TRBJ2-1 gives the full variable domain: KAGVTQTPRYLIKTRGQQVTLSCSPISGHRSVSWYQQTPGQGLQFLFEYFSETQRNKGNFPGRFSGRQFSNSRSEMNVSTLELGDSALYLCASSHRGSYNEQFFGPGTRLTVL.

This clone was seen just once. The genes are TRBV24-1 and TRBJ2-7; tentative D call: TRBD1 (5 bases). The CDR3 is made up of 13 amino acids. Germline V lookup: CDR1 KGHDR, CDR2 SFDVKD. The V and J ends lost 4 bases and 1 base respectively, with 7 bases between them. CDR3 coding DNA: TGTGCCACCAGTGACCCAGGGTCCTACGAGCAGTACTTC. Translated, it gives CATSDPGSYEQYF.

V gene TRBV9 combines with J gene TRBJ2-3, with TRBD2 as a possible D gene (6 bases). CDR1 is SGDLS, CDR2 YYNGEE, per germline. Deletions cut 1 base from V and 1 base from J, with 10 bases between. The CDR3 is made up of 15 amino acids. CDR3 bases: TGTGCCAGCAGCGTAAACCCTAGCGGCACAGATACGCAGTATTTT. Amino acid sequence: CASSVNPSGTDTQYF.

CDR3 in DNA: TGTGCCAGCAGCCCGCGACTAGTCGGTAGCACAGATACGCAGTATTTT. Protein sequence: CASSPRLVGSTDTQYF. J is TRBJ2-3 and V is TRBV11-2, with D perhaps matching TRBD2 (6 bases). V lost 5 bases, J lost 0 bases, and 15 bases lay in between. Germline CDR1 reads SGHAT; CDR2 reads FQNNGV. The CDR3 loop spans 16 amino acids.

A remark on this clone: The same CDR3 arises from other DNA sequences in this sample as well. CDR3 loop: CASSRAQVSGANVLTF. The CDR3, as DNA: TGTGCCAGCAGCCGAGCACAGGTTTCTGGGGCCAACGTCCTGACTTTC. The chain links TRBV4-2 to TRBJ2-6; maybe TRBD1 (5 bases). There are 16 residues in the CDR3. The ends were cut back, 4 bases at V and 1 base at J, with 11 bases in the middle. CDR1 LGHNA and CDR2 YNFKEQ come from the germline V gene.

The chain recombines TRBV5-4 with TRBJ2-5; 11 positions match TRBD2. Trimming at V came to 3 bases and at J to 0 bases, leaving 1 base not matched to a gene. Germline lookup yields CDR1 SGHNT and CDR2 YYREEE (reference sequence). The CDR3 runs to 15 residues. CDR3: CASSSTSGDQETQYF. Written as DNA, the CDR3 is TGTGCCAGCAGCTCGACTAGCGGGGACCAAGAGACCCAGTACTTC.

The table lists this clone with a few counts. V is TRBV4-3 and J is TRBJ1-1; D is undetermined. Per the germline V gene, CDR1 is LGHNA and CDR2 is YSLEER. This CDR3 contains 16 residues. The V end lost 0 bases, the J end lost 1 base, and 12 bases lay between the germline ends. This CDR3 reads CASSQEPSQPNTEAFF. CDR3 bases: TGCGCCAGCAGCCAAGAACCATCACAGCCGAACACTGAAGCTTTCTTT.

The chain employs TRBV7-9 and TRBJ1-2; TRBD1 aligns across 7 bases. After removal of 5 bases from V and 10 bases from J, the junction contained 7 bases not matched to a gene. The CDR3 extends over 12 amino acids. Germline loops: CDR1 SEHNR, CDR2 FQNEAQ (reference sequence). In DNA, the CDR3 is TGTGCCAGCAGCGCGGGACAGCTCGCCTACACCTTC. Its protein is CASSAGQLAYTF.

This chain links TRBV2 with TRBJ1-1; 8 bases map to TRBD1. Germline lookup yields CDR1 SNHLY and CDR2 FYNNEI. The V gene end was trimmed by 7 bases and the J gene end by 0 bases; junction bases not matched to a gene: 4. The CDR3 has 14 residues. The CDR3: CASKDRAMNTEAFF. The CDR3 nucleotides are TGTGCCAGCAAGGACAGGGCAATGAACACTGAAGCTTTCTTT.

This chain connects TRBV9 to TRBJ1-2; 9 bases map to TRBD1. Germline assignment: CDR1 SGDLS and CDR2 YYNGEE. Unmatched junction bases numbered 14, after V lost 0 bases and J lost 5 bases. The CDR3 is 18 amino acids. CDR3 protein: CASSVGPDRGDLGYGYTF. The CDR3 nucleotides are TGTGCCAGCAGCGTAGGGCCGGACAGGGGAGACTTAGGGTATGGCTACACCTTC.

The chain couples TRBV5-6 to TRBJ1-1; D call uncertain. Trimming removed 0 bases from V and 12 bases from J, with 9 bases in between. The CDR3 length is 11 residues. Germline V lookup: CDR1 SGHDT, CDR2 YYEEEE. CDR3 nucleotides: TGTGCCAGCAGCTTGGGAGGGTTCACTTTCTTT. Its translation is CASSLGGFTFF.